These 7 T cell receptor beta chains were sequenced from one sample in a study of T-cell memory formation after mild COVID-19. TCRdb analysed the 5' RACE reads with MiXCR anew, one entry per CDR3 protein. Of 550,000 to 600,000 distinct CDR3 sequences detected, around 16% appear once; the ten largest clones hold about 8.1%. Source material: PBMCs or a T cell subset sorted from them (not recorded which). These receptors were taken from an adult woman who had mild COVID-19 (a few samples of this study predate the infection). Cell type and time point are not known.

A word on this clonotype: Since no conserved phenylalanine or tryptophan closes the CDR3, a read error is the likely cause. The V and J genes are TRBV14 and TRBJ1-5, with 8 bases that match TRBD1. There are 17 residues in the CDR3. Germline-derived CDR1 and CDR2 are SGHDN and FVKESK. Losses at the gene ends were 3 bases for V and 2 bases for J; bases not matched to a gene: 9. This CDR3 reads CASSHARGLWGNQPQHL. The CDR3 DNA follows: TGTGCCAGCAGCCATGCCAGGGGGCTCTGGGGCAATCAGCCCCAGCATTTG.

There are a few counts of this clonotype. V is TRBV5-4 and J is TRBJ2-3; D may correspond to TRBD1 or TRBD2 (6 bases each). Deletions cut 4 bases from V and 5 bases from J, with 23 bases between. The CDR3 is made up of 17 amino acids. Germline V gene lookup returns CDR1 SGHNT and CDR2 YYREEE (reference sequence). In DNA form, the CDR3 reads TGTGCCAGCAGCGCCCCGGAGGGGGTGGGGATGGGAGATACGCAGTATTTT. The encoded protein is CASSAPEGVGMGDTQYF.

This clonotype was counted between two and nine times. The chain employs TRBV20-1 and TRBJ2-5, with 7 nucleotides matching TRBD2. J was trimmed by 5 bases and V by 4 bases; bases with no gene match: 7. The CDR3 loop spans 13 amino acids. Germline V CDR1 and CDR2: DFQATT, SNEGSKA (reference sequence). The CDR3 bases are TGCAGTGCTATTGGACTAGAGGGGGAGACCCAGTACTTC. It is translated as CSAIGLEGETQYF.

Here the CDR3 DNA reads TGCGCCAGCAGCTCTGAGACAGGGAATAACTATGGCTACACCTTC. The encoded protein is CASSSETGNNYGYTF. The chain is built from TRBV5-1 and TRBJ1-2; 7 nucleotides align to TRBD1. The CDR3 consists of 15 residues. V lost 3 bases, J lost 1 base, and 6 bases stayed unmatched. CDR1 and CDR2 from the germline V gene are SGHRS and YFSETQ.

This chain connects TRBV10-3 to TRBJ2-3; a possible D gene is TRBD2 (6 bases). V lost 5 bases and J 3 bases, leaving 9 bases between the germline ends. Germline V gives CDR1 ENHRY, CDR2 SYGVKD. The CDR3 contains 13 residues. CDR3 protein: CAISPRETDTQYF. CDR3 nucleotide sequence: TGTGCCATCAGTCCCCGGGAGACAGATACGCAGTATTTT.

CDR3 in amino acids: CSARDRGPGNSPLHF. CDR3 sequence (DNA): TGCAGTGCTCGGGACAGGGGGCCCGGTAATTCACCCCTCCACTTT. The V call is TRBV20-1, the J call TRBJ1-6; 12 bases map to TRBD1. The V and J ends lost 5 bases and 6 bases, in that order; junction bases with no gene match: 5. The germline CDR1 and CDR2 sequences are DFQATT and SNEGSKA (reference sequence). This CDR3 is built from 15 residues.

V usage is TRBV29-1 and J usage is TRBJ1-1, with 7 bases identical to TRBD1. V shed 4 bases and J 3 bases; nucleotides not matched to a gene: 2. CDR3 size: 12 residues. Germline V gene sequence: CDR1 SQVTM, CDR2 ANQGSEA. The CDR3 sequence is CSVGGGDTEAFF. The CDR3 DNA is TGCAGCGTTGGAGGGGGCGACACTGAAGCTTTCTTT.